This TCR beta chain emerged from a study of blood T cell repertoires in COVID-19. Some clones are missing from TCRdb's copy, which holds only in-frame ones; the method was immunoSEQ multiplex PCR. The data show under 150,000 clones, around 81% seen once. CDR3 size: 14 residues. CDR1 and CDR2 from the germline V gene are MNHEY and SMNVEV (reference sequence). The V gene lost 10 bases and the J gene lost 1 base, with 16 bases spanning the gap. The chain couples TRBV27 to TRBJ1-1; D is possibly TRBD1 (6 bases). The specimen was peripheral blood. The sequence was obtained from a woman aged 55-69 years with active or convalescent COVID-19. The CDR3 loop reads CATKWDTRNTEAFF. The CDR3 DNA is TGTGCCACCAAATGGGACACTCGGAACACTGAAGCTTTCTTT.